Below, one T cell receptor beta chain is given with its context. Alpha- and beta-chain coverage of first-strand cDNA came from TRAV- and TRBV-specific primers. TCRs underwent approximately 20 PCR cycles of amplification with a constant-region primer and V-primer adapter. TCRdb itself ran the reads through MiXCR, one entry per CDR3 protein. The sample lists more than 45,000 distinct CDR3 sequences; roughly a quarter were seen once. Time point noted: before trial treatment. Administered to the donors were nivolumab, ipilimumab, aspirin, low-dose cyclophosphamide and low-dose radiotherapy. These data belong to a study of low-dose radiotherapy and immunotherapy resistance in tumors. Germline CDR1 reads KGHSH; CDR2 reads LQKENI. V was pared by 3 bases and J by 8 bases, with 12 bases between. The CDR3 extends over 13 amino acids.

Sequencing was performed on PBMCs, taken before treatment. This chain links TRBV18 with TRBJ2-3, with D uncertain. The TCR comes from a male donor with prostate cancer. This CDR3 is CASSPDFIGTQYF. For the CDR3, the DNA is TGTGCCAGCTCACCTGACTTCATAGGTACGCAGTATTTT.